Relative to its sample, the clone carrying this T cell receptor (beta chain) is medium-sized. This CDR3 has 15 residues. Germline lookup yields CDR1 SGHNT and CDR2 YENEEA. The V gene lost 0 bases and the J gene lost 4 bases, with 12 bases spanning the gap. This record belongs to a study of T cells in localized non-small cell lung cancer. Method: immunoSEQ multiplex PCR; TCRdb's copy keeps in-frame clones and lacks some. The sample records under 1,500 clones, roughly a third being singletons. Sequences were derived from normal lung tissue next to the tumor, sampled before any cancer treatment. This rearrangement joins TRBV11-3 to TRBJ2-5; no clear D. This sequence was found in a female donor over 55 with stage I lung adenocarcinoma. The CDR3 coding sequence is TGTGCCAGCAGCTTAGAACCCGGACCAAGAGAGACCCAGTACTTC. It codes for CASSLEPGPRETQYF.